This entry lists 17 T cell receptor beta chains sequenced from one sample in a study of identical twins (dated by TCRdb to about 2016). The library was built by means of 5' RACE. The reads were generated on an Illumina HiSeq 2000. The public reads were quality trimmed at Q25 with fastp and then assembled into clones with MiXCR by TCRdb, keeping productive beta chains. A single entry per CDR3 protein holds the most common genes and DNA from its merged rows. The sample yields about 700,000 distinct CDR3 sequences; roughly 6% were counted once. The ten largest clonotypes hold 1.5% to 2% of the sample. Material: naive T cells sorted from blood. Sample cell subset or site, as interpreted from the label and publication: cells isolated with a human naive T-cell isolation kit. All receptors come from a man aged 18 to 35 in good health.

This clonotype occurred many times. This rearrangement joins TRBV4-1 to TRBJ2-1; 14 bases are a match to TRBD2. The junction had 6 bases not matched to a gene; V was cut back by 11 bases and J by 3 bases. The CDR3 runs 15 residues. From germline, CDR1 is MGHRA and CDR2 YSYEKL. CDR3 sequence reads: CAVGLAGGYYNEQFF. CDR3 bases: TGCGCCGTAGGACTAGCGGGAGGCTACTACAATGAGCAGTTCTTC.

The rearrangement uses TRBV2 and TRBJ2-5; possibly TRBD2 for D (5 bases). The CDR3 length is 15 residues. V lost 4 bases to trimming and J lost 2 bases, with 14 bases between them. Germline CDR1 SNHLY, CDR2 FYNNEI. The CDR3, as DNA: TGTGCCAGCAGTGCTTATCAGCGGAGACAAGAGACCCAGTACTTC. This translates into CASSAYQRRQETQYF.

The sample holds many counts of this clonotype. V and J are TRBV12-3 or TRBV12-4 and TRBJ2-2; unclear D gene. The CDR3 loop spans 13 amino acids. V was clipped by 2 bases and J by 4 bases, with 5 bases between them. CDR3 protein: CASSLIITGELFF. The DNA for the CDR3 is TGTGCCAGCAGTTTAATTATCACCGGGGAGCTGTTTTTT.

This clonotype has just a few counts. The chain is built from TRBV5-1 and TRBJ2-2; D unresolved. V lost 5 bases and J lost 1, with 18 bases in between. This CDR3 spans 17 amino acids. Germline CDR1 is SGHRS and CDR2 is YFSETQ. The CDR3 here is CASRHRSGPRNTGELFF. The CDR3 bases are TGCGCCAGCAGGCACCGCTCCGGGCCCCGGAACACCGGGGAGCTGTTTTTT.

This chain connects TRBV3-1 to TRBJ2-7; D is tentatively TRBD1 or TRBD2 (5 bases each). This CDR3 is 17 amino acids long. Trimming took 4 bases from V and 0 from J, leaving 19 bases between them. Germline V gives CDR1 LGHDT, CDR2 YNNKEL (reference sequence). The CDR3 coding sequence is TGTGCCAGCAGCCCAATTCTCCGGGACCATGCCTCCTACGAGCAGTACTTC. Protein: CASSPILRDHASYEQYF.

The chain's CDR3 is CASSQADSANEQFF. CDR3 in DNA: TGCGCCAGCAGCCAAGCTGATAGCGCGAATGAGCAGTTCTTC. The V gene is TRBV4-1, the J gene TRBJ2-1; D may be TRBD2 (5 bases). Trimming removed 1 base at V and 7 bases at J, with 11 bases between. The germline CDR1 and CDR2 sequences are MGHRA and YSYEKL. This CDR3 has 14 residues.

This chain's CDR3 is CSATGNEQFF. The CDR3 DNA sequence: TGCAGTGCTACCGGGAATGAGCAGTTCTTC. The J gene is TRBJ2-1, the V gene TRBV20-1; no firm D call. Germline-derived CDR1 and CDR2 are DFQATT and SNEGSKA (reference sequence). V was cut by 4 bases and J by 7 bases, with 5 bases left in between. CDR3 size: 10 residues.

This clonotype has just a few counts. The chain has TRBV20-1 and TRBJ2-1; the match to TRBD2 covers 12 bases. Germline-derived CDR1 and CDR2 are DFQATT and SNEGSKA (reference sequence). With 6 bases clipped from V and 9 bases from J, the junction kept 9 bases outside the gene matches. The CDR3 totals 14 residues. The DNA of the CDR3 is TGCAGTGCCAGTTTGACTAGCGGGAGTTCTGAGCAGTTCTTC. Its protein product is CSASLTSGSSEQFF.

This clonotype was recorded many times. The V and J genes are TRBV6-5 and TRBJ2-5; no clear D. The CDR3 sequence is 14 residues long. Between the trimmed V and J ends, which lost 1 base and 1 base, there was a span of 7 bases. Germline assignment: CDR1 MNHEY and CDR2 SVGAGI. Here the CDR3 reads CASSYWLGQETQYF. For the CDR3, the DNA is TGTGCCAGCAGTTACTGGCTAGGCCAAGAGACCCAGTACTTC.

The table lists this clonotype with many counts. CDR3: CASIGSDTGELFF. Written as DNA, the CDR3 is TGCGCCAGCATCGGGTCAGACACCGGGGAGCTGTTTTTT. The V gene is TRBV5-1, the J gene TRBJ2-2; D gene ambiguous. CDR1 and CDR2 from the germline V gene are SGHRS and YFSETQ. V lost 6 bases, J lost 3 bases, and 9 bases lay in between. The CDR3 totals 13 residues.

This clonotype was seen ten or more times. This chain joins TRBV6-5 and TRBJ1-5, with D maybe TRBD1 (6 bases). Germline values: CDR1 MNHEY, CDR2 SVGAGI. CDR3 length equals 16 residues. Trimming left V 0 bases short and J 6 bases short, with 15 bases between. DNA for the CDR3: TGTGCCAGCAGTTACTCGAGTGGGGGGGGCGGTCAGCCCCAGCATTTT. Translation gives CASSYSSGGGGQPQHF.

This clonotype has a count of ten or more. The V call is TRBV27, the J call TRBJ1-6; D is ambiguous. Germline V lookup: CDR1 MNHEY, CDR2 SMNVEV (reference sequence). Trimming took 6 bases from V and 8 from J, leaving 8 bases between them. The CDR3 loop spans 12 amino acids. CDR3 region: CASRILDSPLHF. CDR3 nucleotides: TGTGCCAGCAGGATTCTCGATTCACCCCTCCACTTT.

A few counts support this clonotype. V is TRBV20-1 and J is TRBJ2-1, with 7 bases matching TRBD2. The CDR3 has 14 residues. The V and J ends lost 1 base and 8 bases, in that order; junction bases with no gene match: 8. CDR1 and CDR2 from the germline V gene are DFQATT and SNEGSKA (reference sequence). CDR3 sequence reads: CSARGPRLADEQFF. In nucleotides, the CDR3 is TGCAGTGCTAGAGGCCCTAGACTAGCAGATGAGCAGTTCTTC.

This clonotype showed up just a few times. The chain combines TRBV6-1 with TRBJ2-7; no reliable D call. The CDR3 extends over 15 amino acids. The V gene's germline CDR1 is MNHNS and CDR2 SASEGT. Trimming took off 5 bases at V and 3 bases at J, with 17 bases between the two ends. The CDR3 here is CASSPYPSWNYEQYF. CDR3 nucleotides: TGTGCCAGCAGTCCCTACCCCTCATGGAACTACGAGCAGTACTTC.

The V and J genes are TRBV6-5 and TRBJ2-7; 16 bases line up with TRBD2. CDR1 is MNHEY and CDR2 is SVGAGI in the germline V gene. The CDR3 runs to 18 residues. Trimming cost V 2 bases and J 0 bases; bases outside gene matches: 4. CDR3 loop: CASSYKGLAGGSSYEQYF. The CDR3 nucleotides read TGTGCCAGCAGTTACAAGGGACTAGCGGGAGGGAGCTCCTACGAGCAGTACTTC.

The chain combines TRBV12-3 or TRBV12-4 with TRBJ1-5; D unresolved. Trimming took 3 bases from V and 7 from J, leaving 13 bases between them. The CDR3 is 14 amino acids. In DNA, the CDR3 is TGTGCCAGCAGTTTGTGGGGTTCCCAACAGCCCCAGCATTTT. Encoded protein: CASSLWGSQQPQHF.

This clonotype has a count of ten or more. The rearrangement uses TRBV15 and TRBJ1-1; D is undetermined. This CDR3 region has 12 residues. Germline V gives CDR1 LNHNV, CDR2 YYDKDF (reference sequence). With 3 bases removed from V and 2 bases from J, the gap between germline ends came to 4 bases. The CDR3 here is CATSRANTEAFF. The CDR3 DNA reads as TGTGCCACCAGCAGGGCCAACACTGAAGCTTTCTTT.